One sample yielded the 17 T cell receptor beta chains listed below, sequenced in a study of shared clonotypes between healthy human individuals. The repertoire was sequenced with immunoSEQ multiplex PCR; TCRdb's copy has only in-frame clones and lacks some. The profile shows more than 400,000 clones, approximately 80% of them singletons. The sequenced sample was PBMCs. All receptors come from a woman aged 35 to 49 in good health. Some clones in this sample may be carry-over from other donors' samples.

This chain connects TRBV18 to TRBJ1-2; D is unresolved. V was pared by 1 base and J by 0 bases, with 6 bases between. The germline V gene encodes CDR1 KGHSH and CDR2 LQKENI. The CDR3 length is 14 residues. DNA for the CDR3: TGTGCCAGCTCACCACAGTCAGCTAACTATGGCTACACCTTC. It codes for CASSPQSANYGYTF.

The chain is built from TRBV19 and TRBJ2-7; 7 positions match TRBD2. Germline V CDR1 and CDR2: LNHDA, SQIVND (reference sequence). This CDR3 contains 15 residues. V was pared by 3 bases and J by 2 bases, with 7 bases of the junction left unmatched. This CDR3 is CASSIRAGDAYEQYF. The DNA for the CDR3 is TGTGCCAGTAGTATCCGGGCGGGAGACGCCTACGAGCAGTACTTC. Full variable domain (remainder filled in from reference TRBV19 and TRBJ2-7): DGGITQSPKYLFRKEGQNVTLSCEQNLNHDAMYWYRQDPGQGLRLIYYSQIVNDFQKGDIAEGYSVSREKKESFPLTVTSAQKNPTAFYLCASSIRAGDAYEQYFGPGTRLTVT.

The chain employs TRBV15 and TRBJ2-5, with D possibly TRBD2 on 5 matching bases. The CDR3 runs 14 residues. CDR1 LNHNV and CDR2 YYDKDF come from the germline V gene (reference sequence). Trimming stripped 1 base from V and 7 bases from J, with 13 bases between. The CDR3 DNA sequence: TGTGCCACCAGCAGAGGGACGGACTGGGGGACCCAGTACTTC. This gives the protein CATSRGTDWGTQYF.

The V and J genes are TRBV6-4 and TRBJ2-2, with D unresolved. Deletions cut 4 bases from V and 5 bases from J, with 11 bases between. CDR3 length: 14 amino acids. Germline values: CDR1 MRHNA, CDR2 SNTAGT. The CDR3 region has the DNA TGTGCCAGCAGTGTACCTCATGGAACCGGGGAGCTGTTTTTT. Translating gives CASSVPHGTGELFF.

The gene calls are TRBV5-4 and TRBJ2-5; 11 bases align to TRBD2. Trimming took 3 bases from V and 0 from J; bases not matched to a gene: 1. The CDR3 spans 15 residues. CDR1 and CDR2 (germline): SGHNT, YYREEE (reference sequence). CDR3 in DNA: TGTGCCAGCAGCTATAGCGGGAGGGACCAAGAGACCCAGTACTTC. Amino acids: CASSYSGRDQETQYF.

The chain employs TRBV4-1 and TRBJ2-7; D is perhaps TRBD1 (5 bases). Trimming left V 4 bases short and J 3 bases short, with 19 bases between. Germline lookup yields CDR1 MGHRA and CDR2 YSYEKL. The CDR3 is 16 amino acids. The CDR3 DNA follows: TGCGCCAGCAGCCCTCTGGCAGGGCCCACAGTCTACGAGCAGTACTTC. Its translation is CASSPLAGPTVYEQYF.

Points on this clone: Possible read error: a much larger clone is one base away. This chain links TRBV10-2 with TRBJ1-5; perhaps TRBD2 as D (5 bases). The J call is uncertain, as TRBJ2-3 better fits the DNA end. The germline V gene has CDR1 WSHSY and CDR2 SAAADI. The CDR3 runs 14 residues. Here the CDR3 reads CASGEQLSNQPQYF. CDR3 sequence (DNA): TGCGCCAGCGGGGAGCAGCTTAGCAATCAGCCCCAGTATTTT.

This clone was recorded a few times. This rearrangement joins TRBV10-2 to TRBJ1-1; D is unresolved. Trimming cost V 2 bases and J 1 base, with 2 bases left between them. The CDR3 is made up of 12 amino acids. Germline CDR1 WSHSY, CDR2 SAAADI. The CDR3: CASSEENTEAFF. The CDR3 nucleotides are TGCGCCAGCAGTGAGGAGAACACTGAAGCTTTCTTT.

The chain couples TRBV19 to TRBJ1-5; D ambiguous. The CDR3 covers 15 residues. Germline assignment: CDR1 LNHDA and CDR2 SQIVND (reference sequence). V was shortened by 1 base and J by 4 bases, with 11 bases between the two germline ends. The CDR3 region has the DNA TGTGCCAGTAGTATAGGCAGATTTGGTAATCAGCCCCAGCATTTT. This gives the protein CASSIGRFGNQPQHF.

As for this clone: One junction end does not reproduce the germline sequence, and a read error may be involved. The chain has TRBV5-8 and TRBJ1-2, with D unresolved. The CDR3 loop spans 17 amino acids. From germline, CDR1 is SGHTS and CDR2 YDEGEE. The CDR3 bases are TGTGCCAGCAGCTTGGGGGCTGGGCCGACGCCGACCCCTGGCTACACCTTT. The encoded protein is CASSLGAGPTPTPGYTF.

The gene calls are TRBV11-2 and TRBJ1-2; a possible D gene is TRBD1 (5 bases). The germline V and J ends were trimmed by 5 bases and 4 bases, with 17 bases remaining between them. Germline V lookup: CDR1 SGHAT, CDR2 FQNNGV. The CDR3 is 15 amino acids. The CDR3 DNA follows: TGTGCCAGCAGCCCATCCGGGGCCGAGTCCTATGGCTACACCTTC. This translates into CASSPSGAESYGYTF.

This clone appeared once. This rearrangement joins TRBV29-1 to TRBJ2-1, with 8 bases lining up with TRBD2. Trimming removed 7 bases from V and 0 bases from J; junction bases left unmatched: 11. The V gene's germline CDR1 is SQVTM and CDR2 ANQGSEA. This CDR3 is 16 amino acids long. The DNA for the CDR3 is TGCAGCGCCGGGGGGGCGGGAGGAAGCTCCTACAATGAGCAGTTCTTC. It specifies CSAGGAGGSSYNEQFF.

In nucleotides, the CDR3 is TGTGCCAGCAGTTACCCCGTAGCCAAAAACATTCAGTACTTC. Residues: CASSYPVAKNIQYF. The V and J genes are TRBV28 and TRBJ2-4, with D unresolved. Germline V CDR1 and CDR2: MDHEN, SYDVKM. The V and J ends lost 4 bases and 0 bases respectively, with 7 bases between them. The length of the CDR3 is 14 residues.

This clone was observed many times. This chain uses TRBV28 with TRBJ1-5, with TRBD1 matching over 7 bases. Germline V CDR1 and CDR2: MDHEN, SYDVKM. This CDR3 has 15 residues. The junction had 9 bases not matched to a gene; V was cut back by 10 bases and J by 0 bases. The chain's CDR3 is CANRTGELSNQPQHF. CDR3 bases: TGTGCCAACCGGACAGGAGAACTTAGCAATCAGCCCCAGCATTTT. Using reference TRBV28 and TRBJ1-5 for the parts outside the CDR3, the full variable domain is DVKVTQSSRYLVKRTGEKVFLECVQDMDHENMFWYRQDPGLGLRLIYFSYDVKMKEKGDIPEGYSVSREKKERFSLILESASTNQTSMYLCANRTGELSNQPQHFGDGTRLSIL.

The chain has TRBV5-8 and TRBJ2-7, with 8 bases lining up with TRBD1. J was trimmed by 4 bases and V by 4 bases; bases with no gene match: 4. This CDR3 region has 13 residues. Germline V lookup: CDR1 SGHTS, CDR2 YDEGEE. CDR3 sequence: CASSRTGRYEQYF. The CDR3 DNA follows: TGTGCCAGCAGCCGGACAGGGCGGTACGAGCAGTACTTC.

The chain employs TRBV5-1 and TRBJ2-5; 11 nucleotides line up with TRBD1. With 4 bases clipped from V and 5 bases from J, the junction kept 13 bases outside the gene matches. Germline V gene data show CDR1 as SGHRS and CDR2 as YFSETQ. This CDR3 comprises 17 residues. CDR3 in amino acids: CASSPRPGTGGWETQYF. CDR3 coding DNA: TGCGCCAGCAGCCCCCGACCCGGGACAGGGGGGTGGGAGACCCAGTACTTC.

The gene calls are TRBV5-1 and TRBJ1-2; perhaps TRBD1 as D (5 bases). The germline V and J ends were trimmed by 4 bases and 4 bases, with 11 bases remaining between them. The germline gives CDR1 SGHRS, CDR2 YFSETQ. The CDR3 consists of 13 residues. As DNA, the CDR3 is TGCGCCAGCAGCGTGACAGTGTCCTATGGCTACACCTTC. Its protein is CASSVTVSYGYTF.